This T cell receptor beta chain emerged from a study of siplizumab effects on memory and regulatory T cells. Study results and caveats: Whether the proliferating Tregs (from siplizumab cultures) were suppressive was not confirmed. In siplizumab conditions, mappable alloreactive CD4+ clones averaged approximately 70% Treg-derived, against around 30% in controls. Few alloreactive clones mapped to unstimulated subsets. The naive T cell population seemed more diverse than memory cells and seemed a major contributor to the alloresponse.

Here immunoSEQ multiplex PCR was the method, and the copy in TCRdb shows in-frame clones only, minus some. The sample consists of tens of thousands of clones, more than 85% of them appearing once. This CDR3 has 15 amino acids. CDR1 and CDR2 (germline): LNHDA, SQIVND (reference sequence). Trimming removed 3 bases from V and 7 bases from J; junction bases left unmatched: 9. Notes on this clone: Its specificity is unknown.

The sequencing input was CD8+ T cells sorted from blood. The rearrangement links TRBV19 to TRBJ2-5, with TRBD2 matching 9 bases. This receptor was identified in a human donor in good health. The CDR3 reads CASSMTSGLSRTQYF. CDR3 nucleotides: TGTGCCAGTAGTATGACTAGCGGCCTATCAAGGACCCAGTACTTC.